Shown below are 8 T cell receptor beta chains from a single sample sequenced in a study of a mutant IDH1 vaccine in newly diagnosed glioma. Generated by immunoSEQ multiplex PCR, the TCRdb table keeps only in-frame clones and is missing some. The table records 75,000 to 85,000 clones, roughly 90% of them present only once. No antigen has been identified for these receptors. Documented time point: week 5, during vaccination. Each vaccine dose was 300 ug of mutant IDH1 20-mer peptide, with topical imiquimod. Sample: PBMCs, taken from a glioma patient whose treatment included an IDH1 peptide vaccine. These receptor sequences come from a woman between 50 and 59 years old with glioma.

The V gene is TRBV28, the J gene TRBJ2-3; D possibly corresponds to TRBD2 (5 bases). Germline CDR1 is MDHEN and CDR2 is SYDVKM. This CDR3 is built from 16 residues. The V and J ends lost 3 bases and 5 bases respectively, with 18 bases between them. DNA for the CDR3: TGTGCCAGCAGTTTCCCCCCACGGGAATTAGTAGATACGCAGTATTTT. This sequence encodes CASSFPPRELVDTQYF.

The V call is TRBV7-9, the J call TRBJ2-7, with TRBD1 matching 9 bases. The CDR3 length is 16 residues. Looked up from germline, CDR1 is SEHNR and CDR2 is FQNEAQ (reference sequence). After removal of 3 bases from V and 1 base from J, the junction contained 7 bases not matched to a gene. The CDR3 DNA sequence: TGTGCCAGCAGCTTCGGGACAGGGAAACCTTCCTACGAGCAGTACTTC. It codes for CASSFGTGKPSYEQYF. The full variable domain, with the rest looked up from reference TRBV7-9 and TRBJ2-7, is DTGVSQNPRHKITKRGQNVTFRCDPISEHNRLYWYRQTLGQGPEFLTYFQNEAQLEKSRLLSDRFSAERPKGSFSTLEIQRTEQGDSAMYLCASSFGTGKPSYEQYFGPGTRLTVT.

The chain couples TRBV7-9 to TRBJ2-2; D gene unclear. The CDR3 covers 13 residues. V was clipped by 3 bases and J by 1 base, with 3 bases between them. Germline V CDR1 and CDR2: SEHNR, FQNEAQ (reference sequence). CDR3 sequence: CASSFGNTGELFF. CDR3 nucleotide sequence: TGTGCCAGCAGCTTCGGGAACACCGGGGAGCTGTTTTTT.

The rearrangement links TRBV9 to TRBJ2-3, with D hard to call. V was clipped by 2 bases and J by 6 bases, with 7 bases between them. CDR1 is SGDLS and CDR2 is YYNGEE in the germline V gene. CDR3 size: 12 residues. The CDR3 region is CASSVDRDTQYF. DNA of the CDR3: TGTGCCAGCAGCGTCGACCGGGATACGCAGTATTTT.

The genes are TRBV11-3 and TRBJ2-1; D might be TRBD2 (6 bases). The CDR3 consists of 16 residues. The germline CDR1 and CDR2 sequences are SGHNT and YENEEA. Trimming removed 0 bases at V and 7 bases at J, with 16 bases between. The DNA for the CDR3 is TGTGCCAGCAGCTTAGAAGGAACGGGAGTGGGAAATGAGCAGTTCTTC. The encoded protein is CASSLEGTGVGNEQFF.

The CDR3 nucleotides read TGTGCCAGCAGCCGACTAGCGGGAGGATCCGAGCAGTACTTC. Its translation: CASSRLAGGSEQYF. The genes are TRBV28 and TRBJ2-7, with 13 nucleotides matching TRBD2. The CDR3 loop spans 14 amino acids. After removal of 6 bases from V and 6 bases from J, the junction contained 5 bases not matched to a gene. Per germline, CDR1 MDHEN and CDR2 SYDVKM.

V and J are TRBV6-6 and TRBJ1-5; D gene ambiguous. This CDR3 has 15 residues. Germline CDR1 is MNHNY and CDR2 is SVGAGI (reference sequence). V was pared by 5 bases and J by 0 bases, with 11 bases between. CDR3 coding DNA: TGTGCCAGCAGTACTTGGACCCCTAGCAATCAGCCCCAGCATTTT. Amino acid sequence: CASSTWTPSNQPQHF.

The chain uses TRBV28 and TRBJ2-1; the D gene is possibly TRBD1 (5 bases). The V gene lost 6 bases and the J gene lost 5 bases, with 11 bases spanning the gap. Germline V CDR1 and CDR2: MDHEN, SYDVKM. The CDR3 contains 13 residues. The CDR3: CASSPGLNNEQFF. The DNA for the CDR3 is TGTGCCAGCAGCCCAGGGTTGAACAATGAGCAGTTCTTC.